These 30 T cell receptor beta chains originate from one sample sequenced in a study of T cell responses to AZD1222 COVID-19 vaccine. This table comes from immunoSEQ multiplex PCR, and its TCRdb copy is limited to in-frame clones, with some not included. This repertoire shows 130,000 to 150,000 clones, 90% to 95% found once; its top ten account for approximately 2.7%. This sample comprised peripheral blood, obtained on day 0 of MenACWY control vaccination. The receptors originated from an adult in good health.

The chain is built from TRBV5-1 and TRBJ2-7, with D tentatively TRBD1 (6 bases). Trimming took off 6 bases at V and 5 bases at J, with 15 bases between the two ends. From germline, CDR1 is SGHRS and CDR2 YFSETQ. This CDR3 is built from 13 residues. As DNA, the CDR3 is TGCGCCAGCACCCTCCAGGGGAGCCACGAGCAGTACTTC. Protein sequence: CASTLQGSHEQYF. The full variable domain, with the rest looked up from reference TRBV5-1 and TRBJ2-7, is KAGVTQTPRYLIKTRGQQVTLSCSPISGHRSVSWYQQTPGQGLQFLFEYFSETQRNKGNFPGRFSGRQFSNSRSEMNVSTLELGDSALYLCASTLQGSHEQYFGPGTRLTVT.

The genes are TRBV28 and TRBJ1-5; D is ambiguous. This CDR3 is built from 12 residues. Germline-derived CDR1 and CDR2 are MDHEN and SYDVKM. V lost 1 base to trimming and J lost 6 bases, with 4 bases between them. CDR3 nucleotide sequence: TGTGCCAGCAGTTTATCAAGTCAGCCCCAGCATTTT. Its translation: CASSLSSQPQHF.

The chain couples TRBV5-1 to TRBJ2-7, with 12 bases matching TRBD2. V was clipped by 5 bases and J by 0 bases; unmatched bases: 3. The V gene's germline CDR1 is SGHRS and CDR2 YFSETQ. This CDR3 comprises 15 residues. This chain's CDR3 is CASSRTSGISYEQYF. CDR3 coding DNA: TGCGCCAGCAGTCGGACTAGCGGGATCTCCTACGAGCAGTACTTC.

CDR3: CASSLGSNRQHF. The CDR3 nucleotides are TGTGCCAGCAGCTTAGGTTCAAATCGCCAGCATTTT. The chain couples TRBV13 to TRBJ1-5; D unclear. Germline V CDR1 and CDR2: PRHDT, FYEKMQ (reference sequence). V dropped 0 bases and J dropped 12 bases, with 9 bases sitting between them. This CDR3 spans 12 amino acids.

The J gene is TRBJ1-2, the V gene TRBV6-1; TRBD1 agrees at 10 bases. Germline values: CDR1 MNHNS, CDR2 SASEGT. V lost 6 bases and J lost 7; bases outside the gene matches: 8. This CDR3 has 14 residues. CDR3: CASRTGTGVSGYTF. DNA of the CDR3: TGTGCCAGCAGAACCGGGACAGGGGTTTCTGGCTACACCTTC.

This chain joins TRBV30 and TRBJ2-3, with a tentative D call TRBD2 (6 bases). V gave up 2 bases and J gave up 1 base, with 16 bases separating them. Looked up from germline, CDR1 is GTSNPN and CDR2 is SVGIG (reference sequence). The CDR3 sequence is 16 residues long. The CDR3 DNA reads as TGTGCCTGGAGTTTGGCGGGGAGCGGACGCACAGATACGCAGTATTTT. Its translation: CAWSLAGSGRTDTQYF.

This clone has more than one count but fewer than ten. The chain couples TRBV7-9 to TRBJ1-1; D gene unclear. Trimming left V 0 bases short and J 1 base short, with 6 bases between. The CDR3 totals 14 residues. CDR1 is SEHNR and CDR2 is FQNEAQ in the germline V gene (reference sequence). CDR3 sequence reads: CASSLAQANTEAFF. CDR3 DNA sequence: TGTGCCAGCAGCTTAGCTCAGGCGAACACTGAAGCTTTCTTT.

This chain joins TRBV5-5 and TRBJ2-7; 7 nucleotides align to TRBD2. Germline V gene sequence: CDR1 SGHKS, CDR2 YYEKEE (reference sequence). The junction had 10 bases not matched to a gene; V was cut back by 3 bases and J by 1 base. The CDR3 has 16 residues. CDR3 DNA sequence: TGTGCCAGCAGCTCCGGGGGGTCTCGACTTTCCTACGAGCAGTACTTC. Protein: CASSSGGSRLSYEQYF.

This clone showed up just a few times. This chain joins TRBV5-1 and TRBJ1-1; maybe TRBD1 (5 bases). CDR3 length equals 13 residues. Deletions cut 2 bases from V and 2 bases from J, with 7 bases between. Per germline, CDR1 SGHRS and CDR2 YFSETQ. This CDR3 is CASSFQGNTEAFF. As DNA, the CDR3 is TGCGCCAGCAGCTTTCAGGGAAACACTGAAGCTTTCTTT.

The chain combines TRBV3-1 (or the pseudogene TRBV3-2) with TRBJ1-5; D gene unclear. Looked up from germline, CDR1 is LGHDT and CDR2 is YNNKEL (reference sequence). V lost 1 base and J lost 4, with 11 bases in between. This CDR3 region has 15 residues. CDR3 DNA: TGTGCCAGCAGCCAAGTACCGGGGAAAAATCAGCCCCAGCATTTT. Protein: CASSQVPGKNQPQHF.

The chain couples TRBV16 to TRBJ1-1, with D possibly being TRBD1 (5 bases). V was trimmed by 0 bases and J by 0 bases, leaving 5 bases between them. The CDR3 spans 14 residues. Germline V lookup: CDR1 KGHSY, CDR2 FQNENV. CDR3 nucleotide sequence: TGTGCCAGCAGCCAATCGGGGGTGAACACTGAAGCTTTCTTT. Translation gives CASSQSGVNTEAFF. Variable domain in full (rest from reference TRBV16 and TRBJ1-1): GEEVAQTPKHLVRGEGQKAKLYCAPIKGHSYVFWYQQVLKNEFKFLISFQNENVFDETGMPKERFSAKCLPNSPCSLEIQATKLEDSAVYFCASSQSGVNTEAFFGQGTRLTVV.

The chain joins TRBV10-2 to TRBJ2-1, with TRBD2 matching over 8 bases. V shed 8 bases, J shed 0 bases, and the junction held 6 bases outside the gene matches. The CDR3 has 15 residues. Per germline, CDR1 WSHSY and CDR2 SAAADI. CDR3 sequence: CASLAGPSSYNEQFF. The CDR3 bases are TGCGCCAGCTTAGCGGGACCCAGCTCCTACAATGAGCAGTTCTTC.

CDR3 residues: CAWRVQGYSNQPQHF. CDR3 DNA: TGTGCCTGGAGAGTACAGGGTTATAGCAATCAGCCCCAGCATTTT. The J gene is TRBJ1-5, the V gene TRBV30; D perhaps matches TRBD1 (6 bases). Germline CDR1 and CDR2: GTSNPN and SVGIG (reference sequence). The CDR3 contains 15 residues. The V end was cut by 3 bases, the J end by 0 bases, with 12 bases between.

V usage is TRBV7-2 and J usage is TRBJ1-2; D possibly corresponds to TRBD1 (6 bases). Germline-derived CDR1 and CDR2 are SGHTA and FQGNSA. The CDR3 runs to 15 residues. Trimming pared 3 bases from V and 4 bases from J, leaving 15 bases between. The CDR3 nucleotides are TGTGCCAGCAGCTTCCCCGGCACAGGGACCTATGGCTACACCTTC. The encoded protein is CASSFPGTGTYGYTF. The complete variable domain, with remaining parts taken from reference TRBV7-2 and TRBJ1-2, reads GAGVSQSPSNKVTEKGKDVELRCDPISGHTALYWYRQSLGQGLEFLIYFQGNSAPDKSGLPSDRFSAERTGGSVSTLTIQRTQQEDSAVYLCASSFPGTGTYGYTFGSGTRLTVV.

CDR3 DNA sequence: TGTGCCAGCAGCTTAAGGCTACAAGAGACCCAGTACTTC. This encodes CASSLRLQETQYF. V is TRBV11-2 and J is TRBJ2-5; no definite D call. Germline V gene sequence: CDR1 SGHAT, CDR2 FQNNGV. Trimming left V 2 bases short and J 2 bases short, with 6 bases between. This CDR3 has 13 residues.

The rearrangement joins TRBV10-1 to TRBJ1-3, with 7 bases matching TRBD1. The CDR3 is 15 residues long. Germline-derived CDR1 and CDR2 are WNHNN and SYGVQD (reference sequence). The V and J ends lost 8 bases and 1 base, in that order; junction bases with no gene match: 8. The CDR3 DNA reads TGCGCCAGCTCCGGACAGGAGTCTTCTGGAAACACCATATATTTT. It encodes CASSGQESSGNTIYF.

The table lists this clone with a few counts. The chain is built from TRBV27 and TRBJ1-6; weak D call: TRBD1 (5 bases). The V gene lost 8 bases and the J gene lost 7 bases, with 12 bases spanning the gap. This CDR3 is built from 13 residues. Germline CDR1 reads MNHEY; CDR2 reads SMNVEV (reference sequence). The CDR3 DNA reads as TGTGCCAGCGGGTGGGGCGGGAATTCACCCCTCCACTTT. Translated, it gives CASGWGGNSPLHF.

The chain joins TRBV24-1 to TRBJ2-1; 9 bases agree with TRBD1. The trim removed 10 bases at V and 3 bases at J, leaving 6 bases unmatched. Germline-derived CDR1 and CDR2 are KGHDR and SFDVKD. This CDR3 region has 14 residues. The DNA of the CDR3 is TGTGCCACGGCGGACAGGGGTGGCTACAATGAGCAGTTCTTC. Translating gives CATADRGGYNEQFF.

This clone was recorded once. The V gene is TRBV18, the J gene TRBJ1-4; TRBD1 aligns across 8 bases. The germline gives CDR1 KGHSH, CDR2 LQKENI. Losses at the gene ends were 0 bases for V and 6 bases for J; bases not matched to a gene: 9. This CDR3 is 17 amino acids long. CDR3: CASSPPPRGLYDEKLFF. The DNA of the CDR3 is TGTGCCAGCTCACCACCTCCCAGGGGGCTTTATGATGAAAAACTGTTTTTT.

A single count supports this clone. J is TRBJ1-2 and V is TRBV19; the match to TRBD1 covers 9 bases. CDR3 length: 15 residues. V trimming: 6 bases; J trimming: 6 bases; junction bases outside the gene matches: 11. Germline V CDR1 and CDR2: LNHDA, SQIVND (reference sequence). Here the CDR3 DNA reads TGTGCCAGTAGAACCCGAACAGGGGGCGAGGATGGCTACACCTTC. This sequence encodes CASRTRTGGEDGYTF.

V usage is TRBV19 and J usage is TRBJ1-5, with a tentative D call TRBD1 (6 bases). V dropped 3 bases and J dropped 7 bases, with 19 bases sitting between them. This CDR3 comprises 16 residues. Germline V lookup: CDR1 LNHDA, CDR2 SQIVND (reference sequence). CDR3 sequence (DNA): TGTGCCAGTAGTATGGGTAGACAGGTGGGGACCCAGCCCCAGCATTTT. Its translation is CASSMGRQVGTQPQHF.

The CDR3 DNA reads TGTGCCAGCAGCGCGGTGGGACAGCATGAGCAGTTCTTC. Translated, it gives CASSAVGQHEQFF. The V and J genes are TRBV5-6 and TRBJ2-1; 7 bases map to TRBD1. The CDR3 runs 13 residues. CDR1 SGHDT and CDR2 YYEEEE come from the germline V gene. The V segment lost 4 bases and the J segment 8 bases; nucleotides outside the gene matches: 6.

This chain links TRBV25-1 with TRBJ2-3; unclear D gene. V was clipped by 1 base and J by 1 base, with 9 bases between them. Germline V gives CDR1 MGHDK, CDR2 SYGVNS. The CDR3 covers 15 residues. CDR3 amino acids: CASSEFWQGTDTQYF. The DNA of the CDR3 is TGTGCCAGCAGTGAATTCTGGCAGGGCACAGATACGCAGTATTTT. The whole variable domain, remainder taken from reference TRBV25-1 and TRBJ2-3, is EADIYQTPRYLVIGTGKKITLECSQTMGHDKMYWYQQDPGMELHLIHYSYGVNSTEKGDLSSESTVSRIRTEHFPLTLESARPSHTSQYLCASSEFWQGTDTQYFGPGTRLTVL.

The chain has TRBV11-2 and TRBJ1-6; possible D gene TRBD1, 5 bases. This CDR3 is 15 amino acids long. Germline CDR1 reads SGHAT; CDR2 reads FQNNGV. V dropped 7 bases and J dropped 9 bases, with 19 bases sitting between them. The CDR3 DNA sequence: TGTGCCAGCAAATGGGACCGAGCATCGGTTTCACCCCTCCACTTT. Amino acid sequence: CASKWDRASVSPLHF.

CDR3 nucleotides: TGTGCCAGCAGCTTGGCCTCTGCTACCTACGAGCAGTACTTC. Protein: CASSLASATYEQYF. This chain joins TRBV5-7 and TRBJ2-7, with D unclear. TRBV5-7 is labeled an ORF, and its function is uncertain. The CDR3 spans 14 residues. V was clipped by 0 bases and J by 2 bases, with 9 bases between them.

The chain links TRBV28 to TRBJ1-2; D gene ambiguous. V dropped 3 bases and J dropped 4 bases, with 15 bases sitting between them. The germline V gene encodes CDR1 MDHEN and CDR2 SYDVKM. The CDR3 loop spans 15 amino acids. The CDR3 nucleotides read TGTGCCAGCAGTTTCTCCAGGACCTTCAGCTATGGCTACACCTTC. Residues: CASSFSRTFSYGYTF.

This clone showed up just once. The gene calls are TRBV10-1 and TRBJ1-1; possibly TRBD1 for D (5 bases). Germline CDR1 is WNHNN and CDR2 is SYGVQD (reference sequence). This CDR3 region has 14 residues. Trimming removed 4 bases from V and 4 bases from J, with 13 bases in between. Here the CDR3 reads CASSGGDPGTEAFF. Here the CDR3 DNA reads TGCGCCAGCAGTGGGGGGGACCCGGGCACTGAAGCTTTCTTT.

CDR3 sequence (DNA): TGTGCCAGCAGTACAGTCCGGGACCGATATTCACCCCTCCACTTT. This gives the protein CASSTVRDRYSPLHF. V usage is TRBV27 and J usage is TRBJ1-6, with D possibly being TRBD1 (5 bases). CDR1 is MNHEY, CDR2 SMNVEV, per germline (reference sequence). The germline V and J ends were trimmed by 5 bases and 8 bases, with 16 bases remaining between them. The CDR3 consists of 15 residues.

V gene TRBV4-2 combines with J gene TRBJ2-7; TRBD2 agrees at 15 bases. V shed 1 base and J 2 bases; nucleotides not matched to a gene: 3. CDR1 is LGHNA and CDR2 is YNFKEQ in the germline V gene. This CDR3 region has 17 residues. CDR3 nucleotide sequence: TGTGCCAGCAGCCAAGGGACTAGCGGGAGGGAGCCCTACGAGCAGTACTTC. It codes for CASSQGTSGREPYEQYF.

This sequence joins TRBV9 and TRBJ1-1; D call uncertain. The CDR3 is made up of 13 amino acids. Germline V gene lookup returns CDR1 SGDLS and CDR2 YYNGEE. V dropped 4 bases and J dropped 6 bases, with 13 bases sitting between them. The CDR3, as DNA: TGTGCCAGCAGCCCGGCCTCCTTCGCTGAAGCTTTCTTT. Its protein product is CASSPASFAEAFF. Combining the CDR3 with reference TRBV9 and TRBJ1-1 gives the whole variable domain DSGVTQTPKHLITATGQRVTLRCSPRSGDLSVYWYQQSLDQGLQFLIQYYNGEERAKGNILERFSAQQFPDLHSELNLSSLELGDSALYFCASSPASFAEAFFGQGTRLTVV.